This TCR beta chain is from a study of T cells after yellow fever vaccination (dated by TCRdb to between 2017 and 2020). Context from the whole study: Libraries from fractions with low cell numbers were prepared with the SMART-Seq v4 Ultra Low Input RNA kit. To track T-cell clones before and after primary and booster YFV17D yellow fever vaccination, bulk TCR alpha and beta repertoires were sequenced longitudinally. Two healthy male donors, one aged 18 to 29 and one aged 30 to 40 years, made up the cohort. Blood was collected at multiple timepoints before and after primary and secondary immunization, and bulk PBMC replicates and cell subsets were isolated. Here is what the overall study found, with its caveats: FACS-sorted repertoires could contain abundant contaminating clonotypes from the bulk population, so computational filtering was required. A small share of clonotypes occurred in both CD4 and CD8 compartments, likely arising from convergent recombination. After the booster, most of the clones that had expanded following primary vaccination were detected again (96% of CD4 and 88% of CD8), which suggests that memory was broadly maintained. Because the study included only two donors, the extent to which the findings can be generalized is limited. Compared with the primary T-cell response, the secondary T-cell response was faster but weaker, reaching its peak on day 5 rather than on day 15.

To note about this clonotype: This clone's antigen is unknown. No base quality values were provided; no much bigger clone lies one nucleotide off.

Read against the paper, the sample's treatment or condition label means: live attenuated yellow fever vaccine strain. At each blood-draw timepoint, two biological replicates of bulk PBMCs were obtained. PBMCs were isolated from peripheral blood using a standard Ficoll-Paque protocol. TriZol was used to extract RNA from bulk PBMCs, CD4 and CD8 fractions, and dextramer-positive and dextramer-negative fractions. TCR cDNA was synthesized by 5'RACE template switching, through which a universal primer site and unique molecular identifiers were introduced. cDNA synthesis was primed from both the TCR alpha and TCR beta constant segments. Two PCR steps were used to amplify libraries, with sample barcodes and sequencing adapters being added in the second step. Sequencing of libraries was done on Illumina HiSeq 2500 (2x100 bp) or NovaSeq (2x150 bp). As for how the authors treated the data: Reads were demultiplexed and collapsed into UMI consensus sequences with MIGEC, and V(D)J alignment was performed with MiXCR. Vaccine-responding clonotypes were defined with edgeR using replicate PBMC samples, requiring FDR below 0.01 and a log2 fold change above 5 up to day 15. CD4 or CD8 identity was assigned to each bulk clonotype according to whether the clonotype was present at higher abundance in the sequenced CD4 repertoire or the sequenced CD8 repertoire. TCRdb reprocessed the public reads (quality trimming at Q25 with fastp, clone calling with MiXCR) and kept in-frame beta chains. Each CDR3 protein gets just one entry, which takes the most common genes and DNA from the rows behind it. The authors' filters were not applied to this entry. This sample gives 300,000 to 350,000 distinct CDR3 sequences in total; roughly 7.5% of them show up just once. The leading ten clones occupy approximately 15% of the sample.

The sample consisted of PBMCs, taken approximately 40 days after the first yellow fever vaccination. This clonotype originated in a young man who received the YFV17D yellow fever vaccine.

CDR3 region: CASSLRSSGGLTDTQYF. The DNA is TGTGCCAGCAGCTTGAGGTCTAGCGGGGGGCTCACAGATACGCAGTATTTT. The chain was built from TRBV5-4 and TRBJ2-3, and 11 junctional nucleotides match TRBD2. The germline V gene (reference sequence) yields SGHNT for CDR1 and YYREEE for CDR2. V lost 1 base and J lost 2 bases, and the count of bases not matched to a germline gene is 6. CDR3 length: 17 amino acids, cysteine to phenylalanine. Only CDR3 DNA remains: 51 bases, in frame from the first base.